Below are 16 T cell receptor beta chains sequenced from a single sample in a study of shared clonotypes between healthy human individuals (TCRdb year 2020). The library was produced with the immunoSEQ multiplex PCR assay. This immuneACCESS table, as held by TCRdb, lists in-frame sequences with V and J called but not all clones. Of the missing ones, under half trace to an unresolved V gene in checked studies; the others have no known cause. The sample table records approximately 350,000 clones; around 96% of these occur just once. Together, the top ten hold approximately 0.3% of the sample. The specimen was memory CD8+ T cells sorted from blood. Explained via the paper, the cell subset or site label denotes: CD45RO+ cells pooled with CCR7-negative TemRA cells. Receptor source: a man aged 30 to 39 in good health.

This chain links TRBV5-4 with TRBJ2-1; a possible D gene is TRBD1 (7 bases). This CDR3 is built from 16 residues. Germline V CDR1 and CDR2: SGHNT, YYREEE (reference sequence). V was clipped by 4 bases and J by 3 bases, with 17 bases between them. This CDR3 reads CASSILDRDFYNEQFF. DNA for the CDR3: TGTGCCAGCAGCATCCTCGACAGGGACTTCTACAATGAGCAGTTCTTC.

The V and J genes are TRBV7-2 and TRBJ1-2, with unresolved D. Germline CDR1 and CDR2: SGHTA and FQGNSA. The V end lost 2 bases, the J end lost 0 bases, and 4 bases lay between the germline ends. This CDR3 is built from 13 residues. The CDR3 DNA reads TGTGCCAGCAGCTTACCGGCTAACTATGGCTACACCTTC. Amino acid sequence: CASSLPANYGYTF.

The CDR3 DNA reads as TGTGCCAGCAGCCCCCTTGTTGGCTACACCTTC. Its translation is CASSPLVGYTF. V and J are TRBV7-9 and TRBJ1-2; no firm D call. Germline V gene lookup returns CDR1 SEHNR and CDR2 FQNEAQ (reference sequence). V was pared by 5 bases and J by 7 bases, with 8 bases between. The CDR3 runs to 11 residues.

As concerns this clone: At the DNA level, this CDR3 is encoded by other sequences in the same sample as well. The chain couples TRBV15 to TRBJ2-7; D remains unclear. The CDR3 extends over 12 amino acids. V was pared by 3 bases and J by 0 bases, with 3 bases between. Germline V gene data show CDR1 as LNHNV and CDR2 as YYDKDF (reference sequence). The CDR3 loop reads CATSRDSYEQYF. The CDR3 bases are TGTGCCACCAGCAGGGACTCCTACGAGCAGTACTTC.

The chain links TRBV10-2 to TRBJ2-7; TRBD1 agrees at 10 bases. From germline, CDR1 is WSHSY and CDR2 SAAADI. This CDR3 contains 13 residues. Germline trimming cut 4 bases from V and 3 bases from J; bases unmatched to any gene: 0. CDR3 residues: CASSGTGGYEQYF. The CDR3, as DNA: TGCGCCAGCAGTGGGACAGGGGGCTACGAGCAGTACTTC.

The V and J genes are TRBV4-1 and TRBJ1-3; no clear D gene. The CDR3 is 17 residues long. V lost 1 base and J 0 bases, leaving 13 bases between the germline ends. Germline CDR1 reads MGHRA; CDR2 reads YSYEKL. The CDR3: CASSQGVYFSSGNTIYF. In DNA form, the CDR3 reads TGCGCCAGCAGCCAAGGGGTATACTTCAGCTCTGGAAACACCATATATTTT.

The chain combines TRBV27 with TRBJ1-5; D gene uncertain. The CDR3 is made up of 14 amino acids. V lost 5 bases, J lost 0 bases, and 8 bases lay in between. Germline V CDR1 and CDR2: MNHEY, SMNVEV (reference sequence). The CDR3 DNA reads as TGTGCCAGCAGTGAGTTATATAGCAATCAGCCCCAGCATTTT. It specifies CASSELYSNQPQHF.

This clone occurred a few times. This sequence joins TRBV15 and TRBJ2-5; no clear D. CDR3 size: 15 residues. V was shortened by 0 bases and J by 5 bases, with 13 bases between the two germline ends. Germline loops: CDR1 LNHNV, CDR2 YYDKDF (reference sequence). CDR3 sequence (DNA): TGTGCCACCAGCAGAGATCAGTCATATGGGGAGACCCAGTACTTC. This encodes CATSRDQSYGETQYF.

Details on this clone: A junction boundary mismatches the germline segment, possibly from a read error. The V and J genes are TRBV10-3 and TRBJ2-7, with D tentatively TRBD2 (5 bases). This CDR3 contains 14 residues. Germline CDR1 ENHRY, CDR2 SYGVKD. The CDR3 protein is CAISESTRAYEQCF. CDR3 nucleotides: TGTGCCATCAGTGAGTCGACGAGGGCCTACGAGCAGTGCTTC.

V and J are TRBV27 and TRBJ1-2; D is possibly TRBD1 (6 bases). V was clipped by 6 bases and J by 1 base, with 18 bases between them. This CDR3 region has 16 residues. Germline V CDR1 and CDR2: MNHEY, SMNVEV (reference sequence). The CDR3 reads CASRLPGGGDNYGYTF. The CDR3 bases are TGTGCCAGCAGGCTTCCCGGAGGGGGGGATAACTATGGCTACACCTTC.

This clone has a handful of counts. Here the CDR3 reads CASSEFRENQPQHF. The CDR3 coding sequence is TGTGCCAGCAGTGAATTTCGGGAGAATCAGCCCCAGCATTTT. The genes are TRBV25-1 and TRBJ1-5, with D uncertain. The CDR3 contains 14 residues. Germline V gene lookup returns CDR1 MGHDK and CDR2 SYGVNS. The V and J ends lost 1 base and 4 bases respectively, with 8 bases between them.

The gene calls are TRBV28 and TRBJ1-5; D not certain. The CDR3 extends over 15 amino acids. Deletions cut 6 bases from V and 3 bases from J, with 15 bases between. CDR1 MDHEN and CDR2 SYDVKM come from the germline V gene. In nucleotides, the CDR3 is TGTGCCAGCAGAATTCTACGGGGTCCCAATCAGCCCCAGCATTTT. Amino acids: CASRILRGPNQPQHF.

V and J are TRBV5-1 and TRBJ2-1, with unresolved D. Germline CDR1 reads SGHRS; CDR2 reads YFSETQ. The CDR3 length is 11 residues. The V gene lost 1 base and the J gene lost 8 bases, with 4 bases spanning the gap. In DNA, the CDR3 is TGCGCCAGCAGCTTGAGTGATGAGCAGTTCTTC. Translating it yields CASSLSDEQFF.

This sequence joins TRBV13 and TRBJ2-1; 11 nucleotides align to TRBD1. Germline assignment: CDR1 PRHDT and CDR2 FYEKMQ (reference sequence). This CDR3 is 17 amino acids long. The J segment lost 8 bases and the V segment lost 2 bases, leaving 11 bases of the junction unmatched. The CDR3 DNA reads TGTGCCAGCAGCTTAAGGATGGTGGGACAGGGGGTGGATGAGCAGTTCTTC. Its translation is CASSLRMVGQGVDEQFF. The full variable domain, in which reference TRBV13 and TRBJ2-1 provide the parts outside the CDR3, is AAGVIQSPRHLIKEKRETATLKCYPIPRHDTVYWYQQGPGQDPQFLISFYEKMQSDKGSIPDRFSAQQFSDYHSELNMSSLELGDSALYFCASSLRMVGQGVDEQFFGPGTRLTVL.

The chain combines TRBV28 with TRBJ2-1; 11 nucleotides match TRBD2. The trim removed 6 bases at V and 4 bases at J, leaving 26 bases unmatched. The CDR3 runs 22 residues. From germline, CDR1 is MDHEN and CDR2 SYDVKM. In nucleotides, the CDR3 is TGTGCCAGCAGGGACCTGAGGGTCCCCTCCCAGGCTAGCGGGAGGACGTACAATGAGCAGTTCTTC. Protein: CASRDLRVPSQASGRTYNEQFF.

The J gene is TRBJ2-7, the V gene TRBV5-6, with D possibly matching TRBD1 (6 bases). The V and J ends lost 2 bases and 2 bases respectively, with 14 bases between them. Germline values: CDR1 SGHDT, CDR2 YYEEEE. CDR3 size: 15 residues. The DNA of the CDR3 is TGTGCCAGCAGCTTATCAGGGGACGTCCCCTACGAGCAGTACTTC. Amino acid sequence: CASSLSGDVPYEQYF.